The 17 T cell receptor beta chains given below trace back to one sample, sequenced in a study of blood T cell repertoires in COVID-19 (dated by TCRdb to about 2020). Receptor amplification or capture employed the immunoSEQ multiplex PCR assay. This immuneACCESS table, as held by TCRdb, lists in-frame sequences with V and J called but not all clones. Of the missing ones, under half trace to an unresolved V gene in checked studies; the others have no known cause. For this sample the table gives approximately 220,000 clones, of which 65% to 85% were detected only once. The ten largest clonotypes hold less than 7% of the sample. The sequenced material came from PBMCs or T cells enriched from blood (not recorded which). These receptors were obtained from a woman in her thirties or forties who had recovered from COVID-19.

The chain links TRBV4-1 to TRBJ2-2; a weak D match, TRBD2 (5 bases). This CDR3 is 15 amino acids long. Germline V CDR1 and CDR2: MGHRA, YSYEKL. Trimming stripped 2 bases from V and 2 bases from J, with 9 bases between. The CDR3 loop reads CASSQTGDNTGELFF. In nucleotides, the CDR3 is TGCGCCAGCAGCCAAACCGGGGATAACACCGGGGAGCTGTTTTTT.

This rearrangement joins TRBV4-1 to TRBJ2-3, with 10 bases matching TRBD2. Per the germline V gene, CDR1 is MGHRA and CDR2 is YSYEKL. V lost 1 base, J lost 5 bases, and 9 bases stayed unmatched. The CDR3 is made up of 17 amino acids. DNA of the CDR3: TGCGCCAGCAGCCAAGTCCTTACTAGCGGGAAGCAAGATACGCAGTATTTT. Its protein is CASSQVLTSGKQDTQYF.

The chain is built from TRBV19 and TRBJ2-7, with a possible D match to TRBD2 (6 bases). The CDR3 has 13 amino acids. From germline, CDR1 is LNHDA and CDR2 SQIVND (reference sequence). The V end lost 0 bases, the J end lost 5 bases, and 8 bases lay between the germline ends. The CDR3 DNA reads TGTGCCAGTAGTATAGATGCGGGAAACGAGCAGTACGTC. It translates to CASSIDAGNEQYV.

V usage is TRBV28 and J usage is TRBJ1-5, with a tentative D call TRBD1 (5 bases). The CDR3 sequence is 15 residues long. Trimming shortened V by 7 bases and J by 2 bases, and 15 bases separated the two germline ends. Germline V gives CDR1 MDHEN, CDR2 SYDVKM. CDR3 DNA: TGTGCCAGCACTCTTATCGGGGGAGGCAATCAGCCCCAGCATTTT. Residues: CASTLIGGGNQPQHF. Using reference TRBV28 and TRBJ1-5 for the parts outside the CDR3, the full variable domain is DVKVTQSSRYLVKRTGEKVFLECVQDMDHENMFWYRQDPGLGLRLIYFSYDVKMKEKGDIPEGYSVSREKKERFSLILESASTNQTSMYLCASTLIGGGNQPQHFGDGTRLSIL.

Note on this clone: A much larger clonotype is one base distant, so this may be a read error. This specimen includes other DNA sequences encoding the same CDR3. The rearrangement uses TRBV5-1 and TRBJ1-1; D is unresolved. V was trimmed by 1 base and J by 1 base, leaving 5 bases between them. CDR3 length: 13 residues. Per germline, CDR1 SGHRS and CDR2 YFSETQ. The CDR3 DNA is TGCGCCAGCAGCTTGACAGCGAACACTGAAGCTTTCTTT. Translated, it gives CASSLTANTEAFF. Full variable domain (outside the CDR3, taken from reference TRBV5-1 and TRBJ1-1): KAGVTQTPRYLIKTRGQQVTLSCSPISGHRSVSWYQQTPGQGLQFLFEYFSETQRNKGNFPGRFSGRQFSNSRSEMNVSTLELGDSALYLCASSLTANTEAFFGQGTRLTVV.

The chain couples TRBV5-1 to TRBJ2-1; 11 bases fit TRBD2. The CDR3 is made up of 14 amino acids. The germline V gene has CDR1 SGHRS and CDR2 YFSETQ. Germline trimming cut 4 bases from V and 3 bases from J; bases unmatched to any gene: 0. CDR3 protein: CASSGTSGYNEQFF. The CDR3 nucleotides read TGCGCCAGCAGCGGGACTAGCGGCTACAATGAGCAGTTCTTC.

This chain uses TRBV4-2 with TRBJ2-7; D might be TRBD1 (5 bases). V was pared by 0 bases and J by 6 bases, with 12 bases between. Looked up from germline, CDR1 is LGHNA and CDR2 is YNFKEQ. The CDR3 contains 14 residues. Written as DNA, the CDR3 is TGTGCCAGCAGCCAAGATCAGGGCATGAGCGAGCAGTACTTC. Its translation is CASSQDQGMSEQYF.

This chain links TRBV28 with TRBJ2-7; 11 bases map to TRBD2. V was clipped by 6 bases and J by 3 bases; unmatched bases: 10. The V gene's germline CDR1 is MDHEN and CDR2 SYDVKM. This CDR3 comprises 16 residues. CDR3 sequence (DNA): TGTGCCAGCAGCCGATTACTAGCGGGAGTCGGCTACGAGCAGTACTTC. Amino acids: CASSRLLAGVGYEQYF.

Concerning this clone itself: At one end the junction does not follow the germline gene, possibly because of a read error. In DNA form, the CDR3 reads TGCGCCAGCAGATTGGGGTCGGGGTCCGGGGAGCTGTTTTTT. Translating it yields CASRLGSGSGELFF. This rearrangement joins TRBV5-1 to TRBJ2-2; D possibly corresponds to TRBD2 (5 bases). The CDR3 covers 14 residues. From germline, CDR1 is SGHRS and CDR2 YFSETQ.

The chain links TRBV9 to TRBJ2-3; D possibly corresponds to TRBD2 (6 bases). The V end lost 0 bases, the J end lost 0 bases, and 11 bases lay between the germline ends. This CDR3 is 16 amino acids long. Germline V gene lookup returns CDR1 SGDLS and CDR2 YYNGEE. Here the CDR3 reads CASSVDLARSTDTQYF. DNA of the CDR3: TGTGCCAGCAGCGTAGATCTAGCGAGAAGCACAGATACGCAGTATTTT.

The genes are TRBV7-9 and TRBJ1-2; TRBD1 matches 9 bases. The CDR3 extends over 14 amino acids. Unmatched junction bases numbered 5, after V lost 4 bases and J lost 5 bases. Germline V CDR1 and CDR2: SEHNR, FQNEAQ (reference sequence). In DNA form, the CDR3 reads TGTGCCAGCAGCTCCCAGACAGGGGGATATGGCTACACCTTC. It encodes CASSSQTGGYGYTF.

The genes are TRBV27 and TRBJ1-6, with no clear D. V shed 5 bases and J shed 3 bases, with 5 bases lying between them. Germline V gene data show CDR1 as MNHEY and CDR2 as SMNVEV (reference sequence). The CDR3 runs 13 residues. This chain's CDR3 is CASSIGYNSPLHF. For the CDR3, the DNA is TGTGCCAGCAGTATCGGCTATAATTCACCCCTCCACTTT.

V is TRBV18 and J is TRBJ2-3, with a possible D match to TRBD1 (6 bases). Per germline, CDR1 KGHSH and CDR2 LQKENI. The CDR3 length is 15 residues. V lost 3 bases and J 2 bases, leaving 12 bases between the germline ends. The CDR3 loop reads CASSPIGQPTDTQYF. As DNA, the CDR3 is TGTGCCAGCTCACCTATAGGACAGCCCACAGATACGCAGTATTTT.

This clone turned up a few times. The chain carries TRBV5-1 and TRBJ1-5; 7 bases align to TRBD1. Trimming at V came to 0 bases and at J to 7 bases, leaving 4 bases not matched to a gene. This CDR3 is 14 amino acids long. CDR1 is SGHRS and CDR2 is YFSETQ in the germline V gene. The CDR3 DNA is TGCGCCAGCAGCTTGGGGCAGGGGGGACAGCCCCAGCATTTT. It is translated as CASSLGQGGQPQHF. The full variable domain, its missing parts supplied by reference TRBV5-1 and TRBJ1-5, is KAGVTQTPRYLIKTRGQQVTLSCSPISGHRSVSWYQQTPGQGLQFLFEYFSETQRNKGNFPGRFSGRQFSNSRSEMNVSTLELGDSALYLCASSLGQGGQPQHFGDGTRLSIL.

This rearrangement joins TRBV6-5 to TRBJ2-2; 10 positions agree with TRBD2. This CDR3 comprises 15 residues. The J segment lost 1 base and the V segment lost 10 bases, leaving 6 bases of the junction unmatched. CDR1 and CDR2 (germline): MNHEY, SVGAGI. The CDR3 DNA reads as TGTGCCACCGGAACTAGCGGGAAGAACACCGGGGAGCTGTTTTTT. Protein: CATGTSGKNTGELFF.

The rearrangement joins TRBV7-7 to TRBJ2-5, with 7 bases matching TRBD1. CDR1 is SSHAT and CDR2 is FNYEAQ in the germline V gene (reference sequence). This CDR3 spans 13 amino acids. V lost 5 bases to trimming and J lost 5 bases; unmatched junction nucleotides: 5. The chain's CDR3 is CASSTGARETQYF. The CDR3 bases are TGTGCCAGCAGCACAGGGGCAAGGGAGACCCAGTACTTC.

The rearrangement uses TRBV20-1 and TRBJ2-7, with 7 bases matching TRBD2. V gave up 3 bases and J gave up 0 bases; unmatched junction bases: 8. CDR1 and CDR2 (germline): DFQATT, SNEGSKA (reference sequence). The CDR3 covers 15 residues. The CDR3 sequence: CSASRLAVSSYEQYF. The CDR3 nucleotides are TGCAGTGCTAGTAGGCTAGCGGTTAGCTCCTACGAGCAGTACTTC.